Detailed here is one TCR beta chain. As yet, its antigen is unknown. This record comes from a study of blood T cells in healthy people across ages. At least 6 million PBMCs were isolated per sample. Unmatched junction bases numbered 1, after V lost 0 bases and J lost 2 bases. Germline CDR1 and CDR2: LNHNV and YYDKDF (reference sequence). CDR3 length: 15 amino acids. A second PCR, run for roughly 6 to 11 cycles, used a sample-barcoded 5' primer plus a J-beta primer mix. Sequencing yielded, for each sample, at least 2.5 million paired-end reads carrying CDR3. MiXCR, run by TCRdb on the 5' RACE reads, gives a single entry per CDR3 protein. Of 1.5 million to 2 million distinct CDR3 sequences in the sample, around half are singletons; the top ten hold approximately 2.1%. Study-level results: Higher naive T cell percentage went strongly together with higher TCR beta diversity.

This clonotype was obtained from a woman aged 40 to 50 in good health. The sequencing sample was made of blood. The chain uses TRBV15 and TRBJ2-1, with 7 bases identical to TRBD2. The DNA of the CDR3 is TGTGCCACCAGCAGAGAAGGGACTACCTACAATGAGCAGTTCTTC. Its protein product is CATSREGTTYNEQFF.